The present T cell receptor (beta chain) was sequenced within a study of blood T cell repertoires in COVID-19. In the study overall: Donors in the United States, Italy and Spain gave samples during acute or convalescent COVID-19.

Data came from immunoSEQ multiplex PCR; TCRdb stores just in-frame clones and leaves some out. The sample comprises more than 60,000 clones, more than 80% of which are singletons, and about 7% rests with the top ten. The CDR3 length is 14 residues. Deletions cut 7 bases from V and 3 bases from J, with 16 bases between. Germline values: CDR1 SGHTA, CDR2 FQGNSA. The rearrangement uses TRBV7-2 and TRBJ2-7, with a tentative D call TRBD2 (6 bases). Material: peripheral blood. This clonotype was sampled from a human donor in a cohort sampled during active COVID-19. CDR3 amino acids: CASTEVAGGYEQYF. The CDR3, as DNA: TGTGCCAGCACCGAGGTGGCCGGGGGCTACGAGCAGTACTTC.